The 20 T cell receptor beta chains in this list originate from one sample, sequenced in a study of blood T cell repertoires in COVID-19. Repertoires were generated with immunoSEQ multiplex PCR, while TCRdb's copy carries only in-frame clones and drops some. The table records roughly 200,000 clones, 65% to 85% of them present only once. The sample comprised peripheral blood. The origin of the receptors is a middle-aged man with active or convalescent COVID-19.

The V gene is TRBV2, the J gene TRBJ2-5, with 10 bases lining up with TRBD1. This CDR3 is built from 13 residues. Germline values: CDR1 SNHLY, CDR2 FYNNEI. V lost 6 bases, J lost 5 bases, and 3 bases stayed unmatched. CDR3 DNA sequence: TGTGCCAGCAGCATGGACAGGGGGGAGACCCAGTACTTC. This encodes CASSMDRGETQYF.

Turning to this clone: Relative to the germline gene, one junction end is altered; a read error may explain this. The rearrangement joins TRBV3-1 (or the pseudogene TRBV3-2) to TRBJ1-2; 7 nucleotides align to TRBD1. CDR1 and CDR2 from the germline V gene are LGHDT and YNNKEL (reference sequence). There are 15 residues in the CDR3. CDR3 nucleotides: TGTGCCAGCGGCCACTTGGACAGGAACAAATATGGCTACACCTTC. Protein product: CASGHLDRNKYGYTF.

The chain joins TRBV3-1 (or the pseudogene TRBV3-2) to TRBJ2-3, with 8 bases matching TRBD1. The CDR3 totals 15 residues. The trim removed 1 base at V and 4 bases at J, leaving 4 bases unmatched. CDR1 and CDR2 (germline): LGHDT, YNNKEL (reference sequence). The CDR3 bases are TGTGCCAGCAGCCAAGGGACAGGGAGACCAGATACGCAGTATTTT. It translates to CASSQGTGRPDTQYF.

The chain joins TRBV6-2 or TRBV6-3 to TRBJ2-3, with 8 bases that match TRBD2. The CDR3 runs to 15 residues. The ends lost 4 bases at V and 2 bases at J; junction bases unmatched: 5. The V gene's germline CDR1 is MNHEY and CDR2 SVGEGT. CDR3 sequence: CASSFAGGNTDTQYF. The DNA for the CDR3 is TGTGCCAGCAGTTTTGCGGGGGGAAACACAGATACGCAGTATTTT.

The CDR3 DNA follows: TGTGCCACCAGTGATTTTTCGGGGGGAATATACAATGAGCAGTTCTTC. Its translation: CATSDFSGGIYNEQFF. This chain links TRBV24-1 with TRBJ2-1; 7 nucleotides line up with TRBD2. The CDR3 is 16 amino acids. V lost 1 base and J lost 4; bases outside the gene matches: 6. Germline CDR1 KGHDR, CDR2 SFDVKD.

The V and J genes are TRBV5-1 and TRBJ1-1; D not resolved. From germline, CDR1 is SGHRS and CDR2 YFSETQ. V shed 2 bases and J shed 0 bases, with 8 bases lying between them. The CDR3 spans 14 residues. CDR3 bases: TGCGCCAGCAGCTTAATCAGTATGAACACTGAAGCTTTCTTT. Amino acid sequence: CASSLISMNTEAFF.

The chain has TRBV2 and TRBJ2-4, with D tentatively TRBD1 (6 bases). The CDR3 spans 14 residues. The V and J ends lost 11 bases and 0 bases respectively, with 14 bases between them. Germline values: CDR1 SNHLY, CDR2 FYNNEI. In DNA form, the CDR3 reads TGTGCCGGACGACAGGTTATAGCCAAAAACATTCAGTACTTC. Translation: CAGRQVIAKNIQYF.

The gene calls are TRBV14 and TRBJ1-6; possible D gene TRBD1, 5 bases. The CDR3 contains 14 residues. V lost 3 bases and J 5 bases, leaving 8 bases between the germline ends. CDR1 is SGHDN, CDR2 FVKESK, per germline. DNA of the CDR3: TGTGCCAGCAGCCAGTTACAGGATAATTCACCCCTCCACTTT. It encodes CASSQLQDNSPLHF.

The gene calls are TRBV24-1 and TRBJ2-2; D gene uncertain. V gave up 5 bases and J gave up 2 bases, with 5 bases separating them. The CDR3 sequence is 13 residues long. CDR1 and CDR2 from the germline V gene are KGHDR and SFDVKD. CDR3 amino acids: CATSAVNTGELFF. CDR3 nucleotides: TGTGCCACCAGTGCCGTTAACACCGGGGAGCTGTTTTTT.

This clone has just one count. The chain is built from TRBV21-1 and TRBJ2-2; TRBD2 is the table's D call, not checked against the DNA. TRBV21-1 is annotated as a pseudogene. CDR3 length equals 17 residues. CDR3 DNA sequence: TGTGCCAGCAGCAAAGCGGGACTAGCGGTAAACACCGGGGAGCTGTTTTTT. Its protein is CASSKAGLAVNTGELFF.

This chain links TRBV29-1 with TRBJ1-1; TRBD1 aligns across 7 bases. This CDR3 contains 12 residues. The V segment lost 6 bases and the J segment 4 bases; nucleotides outside the gene matches: 5. Germline V gene sequence: CDR1 SQVTM, CDR2 ANQGSEA. The CDR3 loop is CSVQGWVTEAFF. The CDR3 coding sequence is TGCAGCGTACAGGGGTGGGTCACTGAAGCTTTCTTT.

This clone was seen once. Relative to the germline gene, one junction end is altered; a read error may explain this. The genes are TRBV2 and TRBJ2-3; a possible D gene is TRBD2 (6 bases). The germline gives CDR1 SNHLY, CDR2 FYNNEI. The CDR3 is 14 amino acids. CDR3 sequence (DNA): TGTGCCAGCAGCGAAGGACTACTCACAGATACGCAGTATTTT. Protein sequence: CASSEGLLTDTQYF.

The chain recombines TRBV11-1 with TRBJ2-1; tentatively, D is TRBD1 (5 bases). CDR1 and CDR2 (germline): SGHAT, FQDESV (reference sequence). The CDR3 is 16 amino acids. V lost 7 bases and J lost 5, with 21 bases in between. CDR3: CASTPPRAGKDNEQFF. The CDR3 nucleotides read TGTGCCAGCACCCCACCCCGGGCAGGGAAAGACAATGAGCAGTTCTTC.

This clone was picked up one time. The V call is TRBV7-3, the J call TRBJ2-1; 9 nucleotides agree with TRBD1. CDR1 is SGHTA, CDR2 FQGTGA, per germline. Trimming at V came to 0 bases and at J to 7 bases, leaving 4 bases not matched to a gene. This CDR3 contains 15 residues. CDR3 protein: CASSLTGQGRNEQFF. As DNA, the CDR3 is TGTGCCAGCAGCTTAACGGGACAGGGTAGAAATGAGCAGTTCTTC.

This chain connects TRBV18 to TRBJ1-4; D is unclear. V lost 3 bases and J lost 4, with 9 bases in between. This CDR3 region has 14 residues. The V gene's germline CDR1 is KGHSH and CDR2 LQKENI. CDR3 in amino acids: CASSPGRDNEKLFF. CDR3 in DNA: TGTGCCAGCTCACCGGGCAGAGATAATGAAAAACTGTTTTTT.

The J gene is TRBJ1-2, the V gene TRBV20-1; TRBD1 is a possible D gene (5 bases). This CDR3 is built from 13 residues. Trimming stripped 3 bases from V and 4 bases from J, with 12 bases between. Germline V gene data show CDR1 as DFQATT and CDR2 as SNEGSKA (reference sequence). The CDR3 region is CSASTGQIYGYTF. The CDR3 region has the DNA TGCAGTGCTAGTACAGGCCAAATCTATGGCTACACCTTC.

The V call is TRBV27, the J call TRBJ2-1; 14 bases agree with TRBD2. Germline loops: CDR1 MNHEY, CDR2 SMNVEV (reference sequence). The V and J ends lost 5 bases and 5 bases, in that order; junction bases with no gene match: 14. The CDR3 has 19 amino acids. Written as DNA, the CDR3 is TGTGCCAGCAGTACCTCATCCCCGGGACTAGCGGGGGTGCACAATGAGCAGTTCTTC. Translated: CASSTSSPGLAGVHNEQFF.

J is TRBJ2-3 and V is TRBV7-8; maybe TRBD1 (6 bases). The CDR3 covers 18 residues. Between the trimmed V and J ends, which lost 5 bases and 1 base, there was a span of 22 bases. Germline assignment: CDR1 SGHVS and CDR2 FQNEAQ. As DNA, the CDR3 is TGTGCCAGCAGCCCACGCAGAGGGGCAGGGGTCCGCACAGATACGCAGTATTTT. Protein product: CASSPRRGAGVRTDTQYF.

This clone is a singleton in its sample. This rearrangement joins TRBV6-5 to TRBJ2-1; 8 nucleotides match TRBD2. This CDR3 contains 16 residues. CDR1 MNHEY and CDR2 SVGAGI come from the germline V gene. Trimming removed 4 bases from V and 3 bases from J; junction bases left unmatched: 8. The CDR3 here is CASSSQTGGLYNEQFF. The CDR3 DNA is TGTGCCAGCAGTTCCCAGACGGGGGGGCTCTACAATGAGCAGTTCTTC.

The chain has TRBV10-1 and TRBJ2-5, with D possibly being TRBD1 (5 bases). In germline, CDR1 is WNHNN, CDR2 SYGVQD (reference sequence). Trimming pared 5 bases from V and 5 bases from J, leaving 12 bases between. This CDR3 has 13 residues. CDR3 nucleotide sequence: TGCGCCAGCAGTCTCCATCGACAGGAGACCCAGTACTTC. Protein: CASSLHRQETQYF.